This T cell receptor (beta chain) was sequenced in a study of blood T cell repertoires in COVID-19. Study overall: The study drew acute and convalescent COVID-19 samples from the United States, Italy and Spain. From T cells, B-cell-depleted T cells, or PBMCs came the material, which was cDNA or gDNA.

In the source study's methods: Amplification from reference gene primers served as the basis for estimated nucleated cell counts. The repertoire was sequenced with immunoSEQ multiplex PCR; TCRdb's copy has only in-frame clones and lacks some. V and J calls and clone size are copied from that table; D and trimming were computed from the DNA. The repertoire has about 250,000 clones, about 83% of them found once; the top ten carry 5.7%. The CDR3 sequence is 15 residues long. Germline V lookup: CDR1 SEHNR, CDR2 FQNEAQ (reference sequence). V lost 5 bases to trimming and J lost 0 bases; unmatched junction nucleotides: 6.

The sequencing input was peripheral blood. This receptor was obtained from an older man with acute or convalescent COVID-19. This chain links TRBV7-9 with TRBJ1-2; 7 nucleotides align to TRBD1. For the CDR3, the DNA is TGTGCCAGCAGCAGGCGACAGGGTGCTAACTATGGCTACACCTTC. Encoded protein: CASSRRQGANYGYTF.